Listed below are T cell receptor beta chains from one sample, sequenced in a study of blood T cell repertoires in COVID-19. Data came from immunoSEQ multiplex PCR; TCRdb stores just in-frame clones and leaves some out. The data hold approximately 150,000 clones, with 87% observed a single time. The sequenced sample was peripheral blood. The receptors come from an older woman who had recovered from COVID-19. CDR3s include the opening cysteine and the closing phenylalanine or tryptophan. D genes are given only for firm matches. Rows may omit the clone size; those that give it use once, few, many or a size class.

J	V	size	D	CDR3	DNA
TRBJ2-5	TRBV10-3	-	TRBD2	CAISERAGEETQYF	TGTGCCATCAGTGAGCGAGCGGGGGAAGAGACCCAGTACTTC
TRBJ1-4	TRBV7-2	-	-	CASSLGYSHEKLFF	TGTGCCAGCAGCTTAGGATACAGCCATGAAAAACTGTTTTTT
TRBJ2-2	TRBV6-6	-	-	CASTENTGELFF	TGTGCCAGCACAGAGAACACCGGGGAGCTGTTTTTT
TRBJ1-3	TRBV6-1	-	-	CASSEEREKALSDTIYF	TGTGCCAGCAGTGAAGAAAGGGAGAAGGCCCTGTCAGACACCATATATTTT
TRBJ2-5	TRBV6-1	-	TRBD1	CASSERTGSRETQYF	TGTGCCAGCAGTGAAAGGACAGGGTCCCGTGAGACCCAGTACTTC
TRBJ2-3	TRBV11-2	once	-	CASRKNYGSLATDTQYF	TGTGCCAGCAGAAAGAATTACGGGAGTCTGGCCACAGATACGCAGTATTTT
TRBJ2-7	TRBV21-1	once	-	CASSKVEDRDSYEQYF	TGTGCCAGCAGCAAAGTCGAGGACAGGGATTCCTACGAGCAGTACTTC
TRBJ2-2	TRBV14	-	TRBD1	CASSHPQGDRFTGELFF	TGTGCCAGCAGCCACCCCCAGGGGGATCGGTTCACCGGGGAGCTGTTTTTT
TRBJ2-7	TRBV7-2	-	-	CASSLAEGAGIYEQYF	TGTGCCAGCAGCTTAGCGGAGGGGGCAGGCATCTACGAGCAGTACTTC
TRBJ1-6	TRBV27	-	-	CASSIGAGPPLHF	TGTGCCAGCAGCATAGGGGCAGGGCCACCCCTCCACTTT
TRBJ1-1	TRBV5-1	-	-	CASSLQGTISEAFF	TGCGCCAGCAGCTTGCAGGGTACGATCTCTGAAGCTTTCTTT
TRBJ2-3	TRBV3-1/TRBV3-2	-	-	CASSQEGRTATDTQYF	TGTGCCAGCAGCCAAGAAGGAAGAACAGCCACAGATACGCAGTATTTT
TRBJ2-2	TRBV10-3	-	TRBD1	CAIRPGDSTGELFF	TGTGCCATCAGACCAGGGGACAGCACCGGGGAGCTGTTTTTT
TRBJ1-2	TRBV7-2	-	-	CASSSRRGHLYGYTF	TGTGCCAGCAGCTCCCGCCGAGGACACCTCTATGGCTACACCTTC
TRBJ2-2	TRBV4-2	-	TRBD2	CASSLRAGTGELFF	TGTGCCAGCAGCCTTCGAGCGGGGACCGGGGAGCTGTTTTTT
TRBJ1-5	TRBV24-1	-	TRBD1	CATSDPDRGNQPQHF	TGTGCCACCAGTGACCCTGACAGGGGCAATCAGCCCCAGCATTTT
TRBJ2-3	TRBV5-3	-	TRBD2	CARSPGLAGAGDTQYF	TGTGCCAGAAGCCCGGGACTAGCGGGGGCAGGAGATACGCAGTATTTT
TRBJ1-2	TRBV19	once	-	CASRLQGYGYTF	TGTGCCAGCAGGCTACAAGGATATGGCTACACCTTC
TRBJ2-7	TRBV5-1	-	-	CASSFDRLREQYF	TGCGCCAGCAGCTTCGACAGGCTCCGCGAGCAGTACTTC
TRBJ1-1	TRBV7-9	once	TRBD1	CASRGTGVNTEAFF	TGTGCCAGCCGCGGGACAGGCGTGAACACTGAAGCTTTCTTT
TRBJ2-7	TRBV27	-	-	CASRDHGGAYEQYF	TGTGCCAGCAGGGATCACGGGGGAGCCTACGAGCAGTACTTC
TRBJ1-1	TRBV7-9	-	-	CASSFRDNTEAFF	TGTGCCAGCAGCTTCAGGGATAACACTGAAGCTTTCTTT
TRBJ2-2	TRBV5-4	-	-	CASSSREKNTGELFF	TGTGCCAGCAGCTCGCGCGAGAAGAACACCGGGGAGCTGTTTTTT
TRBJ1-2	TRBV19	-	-	CASSIGQVGGYTF	TGTGCCAGTAGTATAGGGCAGGTCGGAGGCTACACCTTC
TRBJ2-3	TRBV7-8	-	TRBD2	CASSPTRTSGRTDTQYF	TGTGCCAGCAGCCCCACTCGGACTAGCGGCCGCACAGATACGCAGTATTTT
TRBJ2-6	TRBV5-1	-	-	CASSTRSSGANVLTF	TGCGCCAGCAGTACCAGATCGTCCGGGGCCAACGTCCTGACTTTC
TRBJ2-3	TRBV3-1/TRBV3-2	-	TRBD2	CASKGDLAGGADTQYF	TGTGCCAGCAAGGGCGATTTGGCGGGGGGGGCAGATACGCAGTATTTT
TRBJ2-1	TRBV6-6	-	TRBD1	CASSLWAGQGANNEQFF	TGTGCCAGCAGTCTTTGGGCAGGGCAGGGGGCGAACAATGAGCAGTTCTTC
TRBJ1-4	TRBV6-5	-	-	CASSFNTLGDEKLFF	TGTGCCAGCAGTTTCAACACCCTAGGAGATGAAAAACTGTTTTTT
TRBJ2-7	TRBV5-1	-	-	CASSPDKLYEQYF	TGCGCCAGCAGCCCTGACAAGTTATACGAGCAGTACTTC
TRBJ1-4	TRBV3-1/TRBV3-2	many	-	CASSQGQSKLFF	TGTGCCAGCAGCCAAGGACAGTCAAAACTGTTTTTT
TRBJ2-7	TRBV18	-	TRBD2	CASSRSGGSYEQYF	TGTGCCAGCTCACGTAGCGGGGGTTCCTACGAGCAGTACTTC
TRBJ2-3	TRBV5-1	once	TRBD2	CASTPSGDSTDTQYF	TGCGCCAGCACGCCCAGCGGGGATAGCACAGATACGCAGTATTTT
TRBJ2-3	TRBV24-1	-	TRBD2	CATSDFSGGYTDTQYF	TGTGCCACCAGTGATTTTAGCGGGGGGTACACAGATACGCAGTATTTT
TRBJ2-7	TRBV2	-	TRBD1	CASSNRGALEQYF	TGTGCCAGCAGTAACAGGGGGGCCCTCGAGCAGTACTTC
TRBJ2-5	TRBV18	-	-	CASSPPHRARETQYF	TGTGCCAGCTCACCGCCTCACAGGGCCCGGGAGACCCAGTACTTC
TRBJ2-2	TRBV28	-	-	CASSPGQNTGELFF	TGTGCCAGCAGCCCCGGACAGAACACCGGGGAGCTGTTTTTT
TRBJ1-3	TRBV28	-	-	CASSSSGTTSGNTIYF	TGTGCCAGCAGCTCCAGCGGGACAACCTCTGGAAACACCATATATTTT
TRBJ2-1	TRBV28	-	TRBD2	CASNLLGSGGNNEQFF	TGTGCCAGCAACCTCCTCGGTAGCGGGGGGAACAATGAGCAGTTCTTC
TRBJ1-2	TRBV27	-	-	CASSFLGRSGYTF	TGTGCCAGCAGTTTTTTGGGGCGCTCTGGCTACACCTTC
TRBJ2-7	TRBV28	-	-	CASSLEGGYEQYF	TGTGCCAGCAGTTTGGAAGGGGGCTACGAGCAGTACTTC
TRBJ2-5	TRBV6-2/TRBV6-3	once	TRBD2	CASSETGGPEETQYF	TGTGCCAGCAGCGAGACGGGGGGGCCGGAAGAGACCCAGTACTTC
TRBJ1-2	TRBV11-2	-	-	CASSLGEGGYGYTF	TGTGCCAGCAGCTTAGGGGAGGGCGGCTATGGCTACACCTTC
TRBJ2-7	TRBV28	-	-	CASSIAPYEQYF	TGTGCCAGCAGTATAGCCCCCTACGAGCAGTACTTC
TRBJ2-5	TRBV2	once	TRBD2	CASSPRLAGGETQYF	TGTGCCAGCAGTCCCCGACTAGCGGGGGGAGAGACCCAGTACTTC
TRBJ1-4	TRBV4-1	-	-	CASSRLTEDNEKLFF	TGCGCCAGCAGCCGACTGACAGAAGATAATGAAAAACTGTTTTTT
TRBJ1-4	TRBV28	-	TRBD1	CAVRGQDATNEKLFF	TGTGCCGTGAGGGGACAGGATGCAACTAATGAAAAACTGTTTTTT
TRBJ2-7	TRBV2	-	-	CASSGQGGPYEQYF	TGTGCCAGCAGTGGTCAGGGGGGCCCCTACGAGCAGTACTTC
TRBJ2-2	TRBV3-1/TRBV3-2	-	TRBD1	CASSQDASSGQRNTGELFF	TGTGCCAGCAGCCAAGATGCTAGTTCGGGACAGCGCAATACCGGGGAGCTGTTTTTT
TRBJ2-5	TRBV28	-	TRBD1	CASSRQGIQETQYF	TGTGCCAGCAGCAGACAGGGGATACAAGAGACCCAGTACTTC
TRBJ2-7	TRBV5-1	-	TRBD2	CASSLAGGLYEQYF	TGCGCCAGCTCTCTAGCGGGGGGTCTATACGAGCAGTACTTC
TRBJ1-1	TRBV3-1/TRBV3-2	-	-	CASSQGTGLNTEAFF	TGTGCCAGCAGCCAAGGCACAGGTTTGAACACTGAAGCTTTCTTT
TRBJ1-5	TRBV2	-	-	CASSGGEANSNQPQHF	TGTGCCAGCAGTGGGGGAGAAGCGAATAGCAATCAGCCCCAGCATTTT